The 23 T cell receptor beta chains in this list originate from one sample, sequenced in a study of human T cells and chemical hapten exposure. Each CDR3 protein is one row after TCRdb ran MiXCR on the RACE reads. The sample has 65,000 to 80,000 distinct CDR3 sequences; 10% to 13% are singletons. Time point described: patch test 1, 2 weeks after DPC sensitization. Treatment in this sample: therapeutic diphenylcyclopropenone sensitization with weekly scalp DPC. Sequences were derived from whole blood, sampled in connection with sensitization to the hapten diphenylcyclopropenone (DPC). The receptors were sampled from a woman aged 45-65 years with alopecia areata. Some clones in this sample may be carry-over from other donors' samples.

About this clonotype: A much bigger clone sits one base away, suggesting this may be a read error. The chain couples TRBV11-2 to TRBJ2-5; possibly TRBD1 for D (5 bases). This CDR3 is built from 13 residues. Germline V gives CDR1 SGHAT, CDR2 FQNNGV. The V gene lost 5 bases and the J gene lost 3 bases, with 10 bases spanning the gap. The CDR3 DNA is TGTGCCAGCAGCAAGTCAGGGAAAGAGACCCAGTACTTC. It codes for CASSKSGKETQYF.

This clonotype has more than one count but fewer than ten. The V and J genes are TRBV2 and TRBJ2-1, with unresolved D. The CDR3 runs to 11 residues. Germline-derived CDR1 and CDR2 are SNHLY and FYNNEI. Trimming pared 4 bases from V and 7 bases from J, leaving 5 bases between. CDR3 amino acids: CASSGRNEQFF. Here the CDR3 DNA reads TGTGCCAGCAGTGGGCGGAATGAGCAGTTCTTC.

CDR3 protein: CASSQALGIEAFF. CDR3 sequence (DNA): TGTGCCAGCAGCCAAGCTCTAGGGATCGAAGCTTTCTTT. The chain couples TRBV3-1 to TRBJ1-1; D is undetermined. Trimming cost V 1 base and J 8 bases, with 11 bases left between them. From germline, CDR1 is LGHDT and CDR2 YNNKEL (reference sequence). CDR3 length equals 13 residues. Using reference TRBV3-1 and TRBJ1-1 for the parts outside the CDR3, the full variable domain is DTAVSQTPKYLVTQMGNDKSIKCEQNLGHDTMYWYKQDSKKFLKIMFSYNNKELIINETVPNRFSPKSPDKAHLNLHINSLELGDSAVYFCASSQALGIEAFFGQGTRLTVV.

The J gene is TRBJ1-1, the V gene TRBV29-1; tentatively, D is TRBD1 (5 bases). From germline, CDR1 is SQVTM and CDR2 ANQGSEA. The V gene lost 5 bases and the J gene lost 6 bases, with 10 bases spanning the gap. This CDR3 region has 11 residues. The CDR3, as DNA: TGCAGCGTTCTCGACAGATCTGAAGCTTTCTTT. This codes for CSVLDRSEAFF.

The chain employs TRBV18 and TRBJ2-7; D uncertain. CDR1 is KGHSH and CDR2 is LQKENI in the germline V gene. V was clipped by 6 bases and J by 5 bases, with 11 bases between them. The CDR3 is made up of 12 amino acids. The CDR3: CASSLSPNEQYF. For the CDR3, the DNA is TGTGCCAGCTCCCTTTCCCCGAACGAGCAGTACTTC. Combining the CDR3 with reference TRBV18 and TRBJ2-7 gives the whole variable domain NAGVMQNPRHLVRRRGQEARLRCSPMKGHSHVYWYRQLPEEGLKFMVYLQKENIIDESGMPKERFSAEFPKEGPSILRIQQVVRGDSAAYFCASSLSPNEQYFGPGTRLTVT.

The chain links TRBV29-1 to TRBJ1-1; D uncertain. CDR1 is SQVTM and CDR2 is ANQGSEA in the germline V gene. The CDR3 extends over 9 amino acids. V was clipped by 8 bases and J by 6 bases, with 7 bases between them. The chain's CDR3 is CSSGSEAFF. The CDR3, as DNA: TGCAGCTCAGGTTCTGAAGCTTTCTTT.

This clonotype has more than one count but fewer than ten. The chain carries TRBV28 and TRBJ2-7; possibly TRBD2 for D (5 bases). Trimming took off 6 bases at V and 4 bases at J, with 19 bases between the two ends. Germline V gene data show CDR1 as MDHEN and CDR2 as SYDVKM. The CDR3 is 15 amino acids. The CDR3 is CASSKPGRVWYEQYF. CDR3 nucleotides: TGTGCCAGCAGCAAACCCGGGCGGGTGTGGTACGAGCAGTACTTC.

V is TRBV4-2 and J is TRBJ2-7, with 7 bases fitting TRBD1. Germline CDR1 and CDR2: LGHNA and YNFKEQ. There are 15 residues in the CDR3. Losses at the gene ends were 0 bases for V and 4 bases for J; bases not matched to a gene: 6. The CDR3 nucleotides read TGTGCCAGCAGCCAAGATCCCGGGACAGCATACGAGCAGTACTTC. Translation gives CASSQDPGTAYEQYF.

The rearrangement joins TRBV29-1 to TRBJ2-7; weak D call: TRBD2 (5 bases). Germline-derived CDR1 and CDR2 are SQVTM and ANQGSEA. This CDR3 is built from 13 residues. V was clipped by 2 bases and J by 0 bases, with 8 bases between them. In nucleotides, the CDR3 is TGCAGCGTTGAAAGCGGACGCTCCTACGAGCAGTACTTC. This translates into CSVESGRSYEQYF.

The sample holds a few counts of this clonotype. The chain couples TRBV7-6 to TRBJ2-7; D not certain. There are 14 residues in the CDR3. The germline CDR1 and CDR2 sequences are SGHVS and FNYEAQ. V was cut by 2 bases and J by 1 base, with 9 bases left in between. The CDR3: CASSLYADSYEQYF. As DNA, the CDR3 is TGTGCCAGCAGCTTATATGCGGATTCCTACGAGCAGTACTTC. The whole variable domain, remainder taken from reference TRBV7-6 and TRBJ2-7, is GAGVSQSPRYKVTKRGQDVALRCDPISGHVSLYWYRQALGQGPEFLTYFNYEAQQDKSGLPNDRFSAERPEGSISTLTIQRTEQRDSAMYRCASSLYADSYEQYFGPGTRLTVT.

This clonotype was detected many times. The rearrangement uses TRBV18 and TRBJ2-3; D gene unclear. Deletions cut 3 bases from V and 6 bases from J, with 4 bases between. The CDR3 covers 11 residues. The germline CDR1 and CDR2 sequences are KGHSH and LQKENI. CDR3 DNA: TGTGCCAGCTCACCGGCGGATACGCAGTATTTT. Encoded protein: CASSPADTQYF.

There are a few counts of this clonotype. The CDR3 loop is CASSTALAASTDTQYF. The CDR3 bases are TGTGCCAGCAGCACCGCTCTAGCGGCTAGCACAGATACGCAGTATTTT. The rearrangement joins TRBV7-9 to TRBJ2-3; 7 nucleotides align to TRBD2. Germline V gene sequence: CDR1 SEHNR, CDR2 FQNEAQ (reference sequence). Trimming at V came to 5 bases and at J to 0 bases, leaving 8 bases not matched to a gene. The CDR3 contains 16 residues.

This rearrangement joins TRBV5-4 to TRBJ2-2, with D possibly being TRBD2 (6 bases). This CDR3 is built from 17 residues. V was pared by 0 bases and J by 3 bases, with 15 bases between. In germline, CDR1 is SGHNT, CDR2 YYREEE (reference sequence). The CDR3 region is CASSLAGRGTYTGELFF. The CDR3 region has the DNA TGTGCCAGCAGCTTGGCCGGCCGGGGGACCTACACCGGGGAGCTGTTTTTT.

This clonotype was counted only a few times. This sequence joins TRBV24-1 and TRBJ1-1; D call uncertain. Germline CDR1 is KGHDR and CDR2 is SFDVKD. V shed 6 bases and J shed 5 bases, with 9 bases lying between them. CDR3 length equals 12 residues. CDR3 sequence (DNA): TGTGCCACCAGTCTAGGAGGGACTGAAGCTTTCTTT. This sequence encodes CATSLGGTEAFF.

At least ten counts were recorded for this clonotype. This rearrangement joins TRBV30 to TRBJ2-7; the match to TRBD1 covers 9 bases. Losses at the gene ends were 8 bases for V and 5 bases for J; bases not matched to a gene: 4. The length of the CDR3 is 11 residues. The germline V gene has CDR1 GTSNPN and CDR2 SVGIG (reference sequence). CDR3 amino acids: CAGTGSHEQYF. CDR3 sequence (DNA): TGTGCCGGGACAGGGAGCCACGAGCAGTACTTC.

This chain connects TRBV6-2 or TRBV6-3 to TRBJ2-5, with TRBD1 matching 7 bases. V was pared by 2 bases and J by 5 bases, with 8 bases of the junction left unmatched. CDR1 is MNHEY, CDR2 SVGEGT, per germline. The length of the CDR3 is 15 residues. The CDR3 sequence is CASSYDPRGSETQYF. DNA for the CDR3: TGTGCCAGCAGTTACGATCCCAGGGGGTCGGAGACCCAGTACTTC.

The chain links TRBV6-5 to TRBJ2-1; the match to TRBD2 covers 14 bases. Germline values: CDR1 MNHEY, CDR2 SVGAGI. With 2 bases clipped from V and 10 bases from J, the junction kept 4 bases outside the gene matches. The CDR3 contains 15 residues. In DNA, the CDR3 is TGTGCCAGCAGTTACCCGACTAGCGGGAGGGCGGAGCAGTTCTTC. Protein: CASSYPTSGRAEQFF.

This clonotype was counted between two and nine times. The chain uses TRBV5-1 and TRBJ1-4; D may be TRBD1 (6 bases). This CDR3 has 16 amino acids. The V gene's germline CDR1 is SGHRS and CDR2 YFSETQ. Trimming cost V 4 bases and J 0 bases, with 13 bases left between them. The CDR3 reads CASSSGTQATNEKLFF. CDR3 DNA sequence: TGCGCCAGCAGCAGCGGGACACAAGCAACTAATGAAAAACTGTTTTTT. Full variable domain (rest looked up from reference TRBV5-1 and TRBJ1-4): KAGVTQTPRYLIKTRGQQVTLSCSPISGHRSVSWYQQTPGQGLQFLFEYFSETQRNKGNFPGRFSGRQFSNSRSEMNVSTLELGDSALYLCASSSGTQATNEKLFFGSGTQLSVL.

In DNA form, the CDR3 reads TGTGCCAGCAGTGAAACAGGTCCCACCTACGAGCAGTACTTC. Its translation is CASSETGPTYEQYF. The chain carries TRBV2 and TRBJ2-7, with D possibly TRBD1 on 5 matching bases. Trimming took off 2 bases at V and 2 bases at J, with 10 bases between the two ends. CDR1 and CDR2 from the germline V gene are SNHLY and FYNNEI. CDR3 size: 14 residues.

This clonotype was observed many times. This chain joins TRBV28 and TRBJ1-4; D gene unclear. The CDR3 consists of 15 residues. Trimming cost V 2 bases and J 8 bases, with 15 bases left between them. Germline CDR1 and CDR2: MDHEN and SYDVKM. Written as DNA, the CDR3 is TGTGCCAGCAGTTTACTGGGCTCCTCTCTGGAAAAACTGTTTTTT. Translation: CASSLLGSSLEKLFF.

The V call is TRBV14, the J call TRBJ1-1; 10 bases agree with TRBD1. The CDR3 extends over 13 amino acids. Germline V lookup: CDR1 SGHDN, CDR2 FVKESK. V was clipped by 4 bases and J by 7 bases; unmatched bases: 3. In nucleotides, the CDR3 is TGTGCCAGCAGCCGGACAGGGGGGTATGAAGCTTTCTTT. Its protein is CASSRTGGYEAFF.

This clonotype turned up a few times. The rearrangement links TRBV18 to TRBJ2-1, with 7 bases that match TRBD1. Germline assignment: CDR1 KGHSH and CDR2 LQKENI. The CDR3 runs to 14 residues. V shed 3 bases and J 6 bases; nucleotides not matched to a gene: 5. In nucleotides, the CDR3 is TGTGCCAGCTCACCCATTGCAGGGGGCAATGAGCAGTTCTTC. This encodes CASSPIAGGNEQFF.

The V and J genes are TRBV14 and TRBJ2-2; no definite D call. The germline gives CDR1 SGHDN, CDR2 FVKESK. Trimming pared 1 base from V and 0 bases from J, leaving 9 bases between. The CDR3 covers 16 residues. The CDR3 nucleotides read TGTGCCAGCAGCCAAGTCCCTTCAACGAACACCGGGGAGCTGTTTTTT. Translation gives CASSQVPSTNTGELFF.